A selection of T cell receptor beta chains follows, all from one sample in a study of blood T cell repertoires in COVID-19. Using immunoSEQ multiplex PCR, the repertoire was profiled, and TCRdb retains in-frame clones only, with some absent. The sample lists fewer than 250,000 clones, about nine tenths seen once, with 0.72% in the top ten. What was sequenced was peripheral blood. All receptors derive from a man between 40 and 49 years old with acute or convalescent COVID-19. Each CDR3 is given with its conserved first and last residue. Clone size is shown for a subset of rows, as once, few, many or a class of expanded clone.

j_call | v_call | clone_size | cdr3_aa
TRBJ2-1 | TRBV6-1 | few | CASSDGQGRYNEQFF
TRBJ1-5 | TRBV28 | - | CASSLTSPNQPQHF
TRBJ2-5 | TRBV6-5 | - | CASSRGTGETQYF
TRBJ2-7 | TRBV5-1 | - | CASSYGQGPLYEQYF
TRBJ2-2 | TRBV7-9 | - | CASSSDWGELFF
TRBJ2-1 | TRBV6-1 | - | CASSEGASGVRQFF
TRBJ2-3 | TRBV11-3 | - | CASSVGTSGGTDTQYF
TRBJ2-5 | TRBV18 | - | CASSPPSQAQETQYF
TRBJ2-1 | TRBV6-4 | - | CASSEAGSSYNEQFF
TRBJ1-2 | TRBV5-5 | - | CASSLGDSLYGYTF
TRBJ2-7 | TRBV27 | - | CASAGTPTYEQYF
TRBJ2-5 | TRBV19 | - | CASSRARETQYF
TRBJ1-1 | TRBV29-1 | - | CSVGRDTTLNTEAFF
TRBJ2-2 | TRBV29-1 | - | CSVGGQAGNTGELFF
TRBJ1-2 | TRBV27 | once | CASSPTLAGVNYGYTF
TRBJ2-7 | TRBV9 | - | CASSPTGYSYEQYF
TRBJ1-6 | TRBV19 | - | CASSIPLQGAGSPLHF
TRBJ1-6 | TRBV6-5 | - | CASRTGLTANSPLHF
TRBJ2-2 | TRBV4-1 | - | CASSQNEAIGWTGELFF
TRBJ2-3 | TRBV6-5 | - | CASRLQGEDTQYF
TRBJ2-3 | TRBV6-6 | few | CASIPLAGFTDTQYF
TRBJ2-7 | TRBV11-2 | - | CASSSISSGLKYEQYF
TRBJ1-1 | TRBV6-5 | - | CASLGQGRFTEAFF
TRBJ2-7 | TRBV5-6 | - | CASSQGDGTYEQYF